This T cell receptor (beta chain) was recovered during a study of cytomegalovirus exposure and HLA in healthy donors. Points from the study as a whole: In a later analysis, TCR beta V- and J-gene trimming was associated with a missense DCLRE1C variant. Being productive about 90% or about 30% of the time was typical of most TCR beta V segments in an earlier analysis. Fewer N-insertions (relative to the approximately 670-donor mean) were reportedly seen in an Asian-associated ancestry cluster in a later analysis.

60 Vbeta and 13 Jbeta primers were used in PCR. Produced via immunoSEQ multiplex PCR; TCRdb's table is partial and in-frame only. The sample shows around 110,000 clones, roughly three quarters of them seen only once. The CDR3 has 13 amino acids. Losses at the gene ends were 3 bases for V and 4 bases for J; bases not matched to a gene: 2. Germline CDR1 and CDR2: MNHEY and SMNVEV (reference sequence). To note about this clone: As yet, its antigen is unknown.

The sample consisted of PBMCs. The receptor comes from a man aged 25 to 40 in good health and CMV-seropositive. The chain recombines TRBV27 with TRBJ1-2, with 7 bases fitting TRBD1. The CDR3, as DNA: TGTGCCAGCAGTTTGGCAGGGGGCTATGGCTACACCTTC. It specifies CASSLAGGYGYTF.